This T cell receptor (beta chain) was identified in a study of vaccination and CD4 T cells after COVID-19. As for the study in general: Post-vaccine sampling followed dose two by a median 72 days (range 14 to 241).

Concerning this clonotype itself: Its target is not known.

Cultured CD4+ T-cell DNA underwent Oncomine TCR Beta short-read sequencing. MiXCR, run by TCRdb on the PCR reads, gives a single entry per CDR3 protein. This sample has approximately 16,000 distinct CDR3 sequences; approximately 27% occur once, and the top ten carry approximately 23%. The treatment here: roughly 10-day PBMC culture with coronavirus spike peptide pools or control peptides (ViraFEST assay). ViraFEST enlarged antigen-specific T cell populations with peptide pools and afterwards sequenced TCRs. Wells contained about 2 million PBMCs each, and these were cultured with around 10 IU/ml IL-2 and around 10 ug/ml peptide pools. This receptor was obtained from a human donor with COVID-19. Source material: cultured CD4+ T cells from blood.

The CDR3 DNA reads TGTGCCACCAGCAGAGGAGGAGGGGTCGAGTATGGCTACACCTTC. It yields the protein CATSRGGGVEYGYTF. The chain couples TRBV15 to TRBJ1-2; TRBD1 is a possible D gene (5 bases). The V and J ends lost 1 base and 5 bases respectively, with 14 bases between them. From germline, CDR1 is LNHNV and CDR2 YYDKDF (reference sequence). The CDR3 sequence is 15 residues long.